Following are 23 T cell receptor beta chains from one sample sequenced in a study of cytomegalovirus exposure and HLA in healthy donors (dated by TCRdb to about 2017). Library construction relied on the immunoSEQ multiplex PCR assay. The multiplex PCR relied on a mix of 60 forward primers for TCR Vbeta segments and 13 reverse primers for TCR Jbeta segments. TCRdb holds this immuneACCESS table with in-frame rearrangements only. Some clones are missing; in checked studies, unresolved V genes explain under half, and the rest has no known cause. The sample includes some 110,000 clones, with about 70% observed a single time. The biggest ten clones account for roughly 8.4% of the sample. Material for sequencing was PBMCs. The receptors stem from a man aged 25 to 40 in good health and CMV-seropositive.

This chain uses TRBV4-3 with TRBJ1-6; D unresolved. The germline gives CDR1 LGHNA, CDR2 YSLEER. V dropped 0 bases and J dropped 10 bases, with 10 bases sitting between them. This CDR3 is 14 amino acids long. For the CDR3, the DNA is TGCGCCAGCAGCCAAGATCAGGAGGGATCACCCCTCCACTTT. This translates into CASSQDQEGSPLHF.

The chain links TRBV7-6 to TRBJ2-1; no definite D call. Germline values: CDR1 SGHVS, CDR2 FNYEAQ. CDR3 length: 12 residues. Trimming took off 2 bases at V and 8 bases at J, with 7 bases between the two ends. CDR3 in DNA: TGTGCCAGCAGCTTAACCTATGATGAGCAGTTCTTC. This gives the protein CASSLTYDEQFF.

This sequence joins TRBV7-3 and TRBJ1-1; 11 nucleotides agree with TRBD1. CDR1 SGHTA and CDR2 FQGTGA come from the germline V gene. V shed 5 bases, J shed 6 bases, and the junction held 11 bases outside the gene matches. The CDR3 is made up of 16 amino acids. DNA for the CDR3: TGTGCCAGCAGCCCCTGGGACAGGGGGTCGTCGCCTGAAGCTTTCTTT. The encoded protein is CASSPWDRGSSPEAFF.

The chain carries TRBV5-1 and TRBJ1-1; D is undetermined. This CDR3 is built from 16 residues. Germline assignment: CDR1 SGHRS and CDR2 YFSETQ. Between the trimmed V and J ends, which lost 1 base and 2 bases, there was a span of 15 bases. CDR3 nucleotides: TGCGCCAGCAGCTTGCGCCCCAGCGATCTTAACACTGAAGCTTTCTTT. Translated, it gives CASSLRPSDLNTEAFF.

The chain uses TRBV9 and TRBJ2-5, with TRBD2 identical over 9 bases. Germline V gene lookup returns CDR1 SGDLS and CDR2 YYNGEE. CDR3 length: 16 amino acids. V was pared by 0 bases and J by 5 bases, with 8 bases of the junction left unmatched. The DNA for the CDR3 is TGTGCCAGCAGCGTAGCTCCTAGCGGGAATGGCGAGACCCAGTACTTC. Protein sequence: CASSVAPSGNGETQYF.

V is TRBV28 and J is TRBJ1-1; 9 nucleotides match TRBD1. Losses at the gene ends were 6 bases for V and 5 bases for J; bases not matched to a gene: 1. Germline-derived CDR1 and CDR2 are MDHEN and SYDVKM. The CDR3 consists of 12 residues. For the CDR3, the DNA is TGTGCCAGCAGGACAGGGGGTACTGAAGCTTTCTTT. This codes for CASRTGGTEAFF.

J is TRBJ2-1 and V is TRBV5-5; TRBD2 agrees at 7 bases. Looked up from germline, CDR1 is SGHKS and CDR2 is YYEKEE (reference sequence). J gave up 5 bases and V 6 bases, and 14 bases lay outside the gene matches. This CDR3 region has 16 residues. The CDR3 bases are TGTGCCAGCACCCGGCTTGGACTAGTCGCCGACAATGAGCAGTTCTTC. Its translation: CASTRLGLVADNEQFF.

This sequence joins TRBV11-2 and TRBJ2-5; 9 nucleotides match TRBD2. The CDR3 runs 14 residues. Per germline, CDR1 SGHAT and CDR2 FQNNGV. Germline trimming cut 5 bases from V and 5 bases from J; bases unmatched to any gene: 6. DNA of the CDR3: TGTGCCAGCAGCGGCGGGAGGGCCCCGGAGACCCAGTACTTC. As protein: CASSGGRAPETQYF. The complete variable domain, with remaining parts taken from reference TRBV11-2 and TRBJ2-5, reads EAGVAQSPRYKIIEKRQSVAFWCNPISGHATLYWYQQILGQGPKLLIQFQNNGVVDDSQLPKDRFSAERLKGVDSTLKIQPAKLEDSAVYLCASSGGRAPETQYFGPGTRLLVL.

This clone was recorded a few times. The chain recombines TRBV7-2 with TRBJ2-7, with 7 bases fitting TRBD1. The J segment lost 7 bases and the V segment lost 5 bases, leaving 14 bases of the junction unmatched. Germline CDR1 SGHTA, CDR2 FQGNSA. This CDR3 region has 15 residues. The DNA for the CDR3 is TGTGCCAGCAGCAAGCCGGGACAGACTTCTCTGGAGCAGTACGTC. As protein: CASSKPGQTSLEQYV.

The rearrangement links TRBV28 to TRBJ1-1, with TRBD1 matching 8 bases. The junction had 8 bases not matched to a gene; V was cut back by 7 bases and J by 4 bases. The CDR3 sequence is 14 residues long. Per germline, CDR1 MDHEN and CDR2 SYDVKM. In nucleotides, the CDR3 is TGTGCCAGCAATGGGGCAGGGGGCCCCACTGAAGCTTTCTTT. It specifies CASNGAGGPTEAFF.

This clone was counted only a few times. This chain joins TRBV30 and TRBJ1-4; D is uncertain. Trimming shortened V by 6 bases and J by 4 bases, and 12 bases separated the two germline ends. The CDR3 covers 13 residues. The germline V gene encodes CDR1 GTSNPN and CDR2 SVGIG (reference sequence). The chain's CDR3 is CACPRAGNEKLFF. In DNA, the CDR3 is TGTGCCTGTCCCCGGGCGGGTAATGAAAAACTGTTTTTT. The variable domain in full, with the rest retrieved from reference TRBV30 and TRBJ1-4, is SQTIHQWPATLVQPVGSPLSLECTVEGTSNPNLYWYRQAAGRGLQLLFYSVGIGQISSEVPQNLSASRPQDRQFILSSKKLLLSDSGFYLCACPRAGNEKLFFGSGTQLSVL.

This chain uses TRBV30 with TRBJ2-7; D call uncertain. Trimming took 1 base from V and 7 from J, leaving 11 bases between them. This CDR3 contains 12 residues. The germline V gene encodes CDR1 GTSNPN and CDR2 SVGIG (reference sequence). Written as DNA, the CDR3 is TGTGCCTGGAGTGCTAGTTTTGGGGAGCAGTACGTC. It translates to CAWSASFGEQYV.

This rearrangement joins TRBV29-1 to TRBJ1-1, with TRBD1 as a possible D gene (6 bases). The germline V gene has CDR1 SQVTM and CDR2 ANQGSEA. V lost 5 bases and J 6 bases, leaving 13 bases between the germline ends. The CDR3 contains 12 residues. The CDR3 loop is CSVFTGNSEAFF. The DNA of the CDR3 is TGCAGCGTTTTCACAGGGAATTCTGAAGCTTTCTTT.

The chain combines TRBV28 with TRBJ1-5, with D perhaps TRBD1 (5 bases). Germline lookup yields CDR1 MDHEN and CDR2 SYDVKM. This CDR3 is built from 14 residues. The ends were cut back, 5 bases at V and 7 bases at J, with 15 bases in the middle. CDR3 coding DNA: TGTGCCAGCAGTCCCCAGGGATTCCTCCAGCCCCAGCATTTT. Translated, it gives CASSPQGFLQPQHF. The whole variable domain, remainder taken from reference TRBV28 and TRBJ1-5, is DVKVTQSSRYLVKRTGEKVFLECVQDMDHENMFWYRQDPGLGLRLIYFSYDVKMKEKGDIPEGYSVSREKKERFSLILESASTNQTSMYLCASSPQGFLQPQHFGDGTRLSIL.

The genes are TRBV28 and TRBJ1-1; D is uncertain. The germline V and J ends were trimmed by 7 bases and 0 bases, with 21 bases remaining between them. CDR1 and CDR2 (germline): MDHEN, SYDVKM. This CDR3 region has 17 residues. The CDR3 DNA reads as TGTGCCAGCAACAGCGGGCTTTCGCGCCCCCTGAACACTGAAGCTTTCTTT. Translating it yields CASNSGLSRPLNTEAFF.

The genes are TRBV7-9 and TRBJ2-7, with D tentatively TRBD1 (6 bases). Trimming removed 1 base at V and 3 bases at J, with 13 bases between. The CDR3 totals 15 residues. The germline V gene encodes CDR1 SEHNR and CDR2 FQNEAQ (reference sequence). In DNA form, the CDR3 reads TGTGCCAGCAGCTTAGGCGTCTCAGGGGTCTACGAGCAGTACTTC. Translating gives CASSLGVSGVYEQYF.

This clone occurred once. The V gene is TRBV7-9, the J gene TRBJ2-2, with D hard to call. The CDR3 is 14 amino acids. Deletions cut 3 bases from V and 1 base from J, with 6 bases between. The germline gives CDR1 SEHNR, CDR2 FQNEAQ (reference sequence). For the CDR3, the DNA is TGTGCCAGCAGCTTTCCTCTGAACACCGGGGAGCTGTTTTTT. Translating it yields CASSFPLNTGELFF.

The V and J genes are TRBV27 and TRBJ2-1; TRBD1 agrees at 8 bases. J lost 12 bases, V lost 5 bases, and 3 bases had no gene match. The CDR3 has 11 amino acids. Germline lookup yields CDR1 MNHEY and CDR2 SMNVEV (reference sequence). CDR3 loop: CASSLGQGQFF. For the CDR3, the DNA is TGTGCCAGCAGTCTAGGACAGGGGCAGTTCTTC.

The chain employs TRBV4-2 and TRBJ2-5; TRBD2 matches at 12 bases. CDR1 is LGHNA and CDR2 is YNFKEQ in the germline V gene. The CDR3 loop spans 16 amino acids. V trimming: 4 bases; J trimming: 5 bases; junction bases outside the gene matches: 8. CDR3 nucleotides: TGTGCCAGCAGCCCCCGACTAGCGGGGGATAGCGAGACCCAGTACTTC. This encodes CASSPRLAGDSETQYF.

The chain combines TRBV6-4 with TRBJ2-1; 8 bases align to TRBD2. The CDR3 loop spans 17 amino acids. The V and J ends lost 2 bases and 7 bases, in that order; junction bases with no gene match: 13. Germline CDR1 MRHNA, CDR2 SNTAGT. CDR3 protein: CASSDPTTRAGGNEQFF. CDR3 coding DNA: TGTGCCAGCAGTGACCCGACGACTAGGGCGGGGGGAAATGAGCAGTTCTTC.

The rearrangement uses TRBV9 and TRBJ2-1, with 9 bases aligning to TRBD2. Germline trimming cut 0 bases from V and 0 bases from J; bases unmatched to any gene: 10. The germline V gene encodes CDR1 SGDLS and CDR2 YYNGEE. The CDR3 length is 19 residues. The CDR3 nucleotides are TGTGCCAGCAGCGTAGTTGGTCTAGCGGGACGAGGCTCCTACAATGAGCAGTTCTTC. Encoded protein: CASSVVGLAGRGSYNEQFF.

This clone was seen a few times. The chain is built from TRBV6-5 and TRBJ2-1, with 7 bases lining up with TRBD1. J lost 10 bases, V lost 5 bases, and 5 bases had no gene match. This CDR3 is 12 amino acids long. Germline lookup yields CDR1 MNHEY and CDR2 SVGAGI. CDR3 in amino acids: CASSRGQGEQFF. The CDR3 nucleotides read TGTGCCAGCAGTAGGGGGCAAGGGGAGCAGTTCTTC.

The CDR3 sequence: CASRLVAGQGGTYEQYV. In DNA form, the CDR3 reads TGTGCAAGTCGCTTAGTGGCCGGGCAGGGGGGCACCTACGAGCAGTACGTC. The V and J genes are TRBV12-2 and TRBJ2-7; the D call of TRBD1 is as the table states it, not checked on the DNA. TRBV12-2 is a known pseudogene. The CDR3 consists of 17 residues.